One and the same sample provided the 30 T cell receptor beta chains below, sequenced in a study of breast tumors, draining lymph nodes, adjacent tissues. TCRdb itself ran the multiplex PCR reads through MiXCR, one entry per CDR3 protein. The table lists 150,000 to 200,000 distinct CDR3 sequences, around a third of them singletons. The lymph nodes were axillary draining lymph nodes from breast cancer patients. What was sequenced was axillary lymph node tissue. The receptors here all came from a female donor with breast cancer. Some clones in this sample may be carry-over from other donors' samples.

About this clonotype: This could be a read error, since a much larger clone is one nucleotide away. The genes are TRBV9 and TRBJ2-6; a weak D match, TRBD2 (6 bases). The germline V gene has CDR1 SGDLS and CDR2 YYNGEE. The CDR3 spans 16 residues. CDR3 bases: TGTGCCAGCAGCGTTTATAGCGGCTCTGGGGCCAACGCCCTGACTTTC. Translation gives CASSVYSGSGANALTF. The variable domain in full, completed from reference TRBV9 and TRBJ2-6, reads DSGVTQTPKHLITATGQRVTLRCSPRSGDLSVYWYQQSLDQGLQFLIQYYNGEERAKGNILERFSAQQFPDLHSELNLSSLELGDSALYFCASSVYSGSGANALTFGAGSRLTVL.

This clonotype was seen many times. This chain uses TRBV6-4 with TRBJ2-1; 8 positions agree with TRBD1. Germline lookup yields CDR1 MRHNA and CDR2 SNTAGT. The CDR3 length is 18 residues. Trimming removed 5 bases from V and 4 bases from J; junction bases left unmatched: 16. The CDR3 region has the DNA TGTGCCAGCAGTTACCCCGGACAGGGAGGCCTGGGTTACAATGAGCAGTTCTTC. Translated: CASSYPGQGGLGYNEQFF.

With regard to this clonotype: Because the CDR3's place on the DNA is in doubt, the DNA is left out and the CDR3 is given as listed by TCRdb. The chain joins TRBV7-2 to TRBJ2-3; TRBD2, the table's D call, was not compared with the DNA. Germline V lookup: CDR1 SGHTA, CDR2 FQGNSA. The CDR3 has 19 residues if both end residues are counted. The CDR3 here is CDSSFYICSALAGGDTQYF.

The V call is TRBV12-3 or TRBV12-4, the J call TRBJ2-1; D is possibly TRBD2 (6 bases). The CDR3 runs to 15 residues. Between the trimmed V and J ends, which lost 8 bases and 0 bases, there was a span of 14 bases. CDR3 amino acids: CASLISGVSYNEQFF. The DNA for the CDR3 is TGTGCCAGCCTGATTAGCGGTGTCTCCTACAATGAGCAGTTCTTC.

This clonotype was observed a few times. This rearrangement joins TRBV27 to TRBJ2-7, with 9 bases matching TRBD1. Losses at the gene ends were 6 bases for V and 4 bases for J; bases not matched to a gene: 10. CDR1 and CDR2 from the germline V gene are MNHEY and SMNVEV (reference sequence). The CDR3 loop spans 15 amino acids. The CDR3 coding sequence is TGTGCCAGCAGGTCCGGCGGGACAGGGTTATACGAGCAGTACTTC. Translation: CASRSGGTGLYEQYF.

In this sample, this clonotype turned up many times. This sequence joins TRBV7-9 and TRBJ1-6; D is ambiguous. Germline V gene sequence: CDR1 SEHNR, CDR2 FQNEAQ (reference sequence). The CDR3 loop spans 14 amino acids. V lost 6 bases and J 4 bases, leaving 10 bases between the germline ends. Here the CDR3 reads CASSLGSYNSPLHF. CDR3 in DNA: TGTGCCAGCAGTTTGGGCAGTTATAATTCACCCCTCCACTTT. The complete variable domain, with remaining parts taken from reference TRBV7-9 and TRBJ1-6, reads DTGVSQNPRHKITKRGQNVTFRCDPISEHNRLYWYRQTLGQGPEFLTYFQNEAQLEKSRLLSDRFSAERPKGSFSTLEIQRTEQGDSAMYLCASSLGSYNSPLHFGNGTRLTVT.

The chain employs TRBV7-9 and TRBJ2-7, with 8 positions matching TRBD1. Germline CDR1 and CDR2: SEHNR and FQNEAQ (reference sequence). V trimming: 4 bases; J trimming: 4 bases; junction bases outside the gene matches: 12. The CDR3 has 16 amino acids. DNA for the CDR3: TGTGCCAGCAGCTCCCTGGACGGGACAGGAGATTACGAGCAGTACTTC. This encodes CASSSLDGTGDYEQYF.

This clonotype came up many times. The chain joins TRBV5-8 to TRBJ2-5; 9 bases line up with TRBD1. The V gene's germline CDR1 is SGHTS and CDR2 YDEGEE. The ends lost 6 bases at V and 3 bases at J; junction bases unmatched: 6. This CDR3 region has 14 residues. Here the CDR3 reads CASTHRGLEETQYF. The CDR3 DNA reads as TGTGCCAGCACCCACAGGGGGCTGGAAGAGACCCAGTACTTC. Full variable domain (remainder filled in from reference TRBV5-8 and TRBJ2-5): EAGVTQSPTHLIKTRGQQATLRCSPISGHTSVYWYQQALGLGLQFLLWYDEGEERNRGNFPPRFSGRQFPNYSSELNVNALELEDSALYLCASTHRGLEETQYFGPGTRLLVL.

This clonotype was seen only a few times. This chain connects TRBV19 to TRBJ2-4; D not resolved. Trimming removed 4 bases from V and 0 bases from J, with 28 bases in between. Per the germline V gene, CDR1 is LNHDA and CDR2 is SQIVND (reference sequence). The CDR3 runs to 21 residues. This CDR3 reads CASSTPTGRIRSFLAKNIQYF. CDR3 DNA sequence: TGTGCCAGTAGTACTCCAACTGGACGGATCCGGTCCTTCCTAGCCAAAAACATTCAGTACTTC.

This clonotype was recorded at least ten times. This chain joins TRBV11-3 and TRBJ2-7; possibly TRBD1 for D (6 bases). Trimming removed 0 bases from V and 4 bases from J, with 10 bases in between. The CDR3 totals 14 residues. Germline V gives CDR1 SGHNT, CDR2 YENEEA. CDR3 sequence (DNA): TGTGCCAGCAGCTTAGAGGCAGGGGCGTACGAGCAGTACTTC. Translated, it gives CASSLEAGAYEQYF.

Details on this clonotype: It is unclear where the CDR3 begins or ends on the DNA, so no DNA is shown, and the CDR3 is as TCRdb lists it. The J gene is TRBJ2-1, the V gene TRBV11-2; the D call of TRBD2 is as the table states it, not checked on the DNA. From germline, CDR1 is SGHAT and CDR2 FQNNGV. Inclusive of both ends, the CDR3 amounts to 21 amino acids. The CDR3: CASSFYICSASGSSGSREQFF.

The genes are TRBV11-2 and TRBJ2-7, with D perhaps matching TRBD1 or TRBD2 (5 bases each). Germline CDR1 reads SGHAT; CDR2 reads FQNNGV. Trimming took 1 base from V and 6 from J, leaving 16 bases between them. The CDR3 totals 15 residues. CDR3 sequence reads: CASSLGGTAVAEQYF. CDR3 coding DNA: TGTGCCAGCAGCTTAGGTGGGACCGCAGTCGCCGAGCAGTACTTC.

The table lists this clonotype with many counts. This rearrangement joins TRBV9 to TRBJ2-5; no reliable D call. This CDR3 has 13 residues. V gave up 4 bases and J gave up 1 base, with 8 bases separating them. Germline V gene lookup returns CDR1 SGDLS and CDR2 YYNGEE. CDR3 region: CASSLMTQETQYF. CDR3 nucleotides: TGTGCCAGCAGCCTGATGACCCAAGAGACCCAGTACTTC.

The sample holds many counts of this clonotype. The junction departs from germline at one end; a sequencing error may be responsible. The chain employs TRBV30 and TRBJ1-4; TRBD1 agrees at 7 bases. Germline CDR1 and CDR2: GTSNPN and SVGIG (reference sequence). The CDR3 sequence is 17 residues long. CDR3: CACSAVPTPGQNEKLFF. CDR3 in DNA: TGTGCCTGCAGTGCCGTACCAACACCGGGACAGAATGAAAAACTGTTTTTT.

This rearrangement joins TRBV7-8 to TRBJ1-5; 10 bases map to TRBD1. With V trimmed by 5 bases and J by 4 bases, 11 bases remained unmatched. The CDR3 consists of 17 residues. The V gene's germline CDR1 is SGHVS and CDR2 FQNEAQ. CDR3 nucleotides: TGTGCCAGCAGCATTACCGGGACAGGGGCCAGGAATCAGCCCCAGCATTTT. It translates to CASSITGTGARNQPQHF.

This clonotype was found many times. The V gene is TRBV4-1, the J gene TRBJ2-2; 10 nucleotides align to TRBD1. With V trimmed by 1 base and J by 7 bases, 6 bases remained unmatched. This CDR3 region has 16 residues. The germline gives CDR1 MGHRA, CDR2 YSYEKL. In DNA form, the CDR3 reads TGCGCCAGCAGCCAAGGAGGGACAGGGGTGGTCGGGGAGCTGTTTTTT. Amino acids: CASSQGGTGVVGELFF.

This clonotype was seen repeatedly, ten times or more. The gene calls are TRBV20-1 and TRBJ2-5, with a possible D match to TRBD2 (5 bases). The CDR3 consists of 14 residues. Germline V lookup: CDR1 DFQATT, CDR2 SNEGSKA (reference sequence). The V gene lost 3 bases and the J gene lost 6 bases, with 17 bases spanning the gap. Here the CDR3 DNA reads TGCAGTGCTAGTTCCATCGGGAATCGAAAGACCCAGTACTTC. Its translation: CSASSIGNRKTQYF.

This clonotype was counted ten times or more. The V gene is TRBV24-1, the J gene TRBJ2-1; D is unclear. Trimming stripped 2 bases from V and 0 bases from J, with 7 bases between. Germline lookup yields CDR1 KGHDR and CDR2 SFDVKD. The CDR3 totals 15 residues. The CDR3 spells CATSDSRSSYNEQFF. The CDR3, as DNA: TGTGCCACCAGTGATTCCCGGAGCTCCTACAATGAGCAGTTCTTC.

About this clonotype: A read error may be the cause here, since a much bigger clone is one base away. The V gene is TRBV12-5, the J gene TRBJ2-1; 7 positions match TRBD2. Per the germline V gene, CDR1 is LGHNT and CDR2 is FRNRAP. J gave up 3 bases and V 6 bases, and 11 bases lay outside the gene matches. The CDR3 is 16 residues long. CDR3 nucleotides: TGTGCTAGTGGCCCCGGACCAGCGGGATTCTACAATGAGCAGTTCTTC. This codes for CASGPGPAGFYNEQFF. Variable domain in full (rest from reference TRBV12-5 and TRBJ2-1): DARVTQTPRHKVTEMGQEVTMRCQPILGHNTVFWYRQTMMQGLELLAYFRNRAPLDDSGMPKDRFSAEMPDATLATLKIQPSEPRDSAVYFCASGPGPAGFYNEQFFGPGTRLTVL.

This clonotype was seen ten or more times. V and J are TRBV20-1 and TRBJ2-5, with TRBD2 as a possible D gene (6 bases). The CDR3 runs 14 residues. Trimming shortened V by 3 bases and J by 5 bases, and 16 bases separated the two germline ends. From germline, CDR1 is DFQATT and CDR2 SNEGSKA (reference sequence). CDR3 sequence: CSARTVEGRETQYF. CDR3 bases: TGCAGTGCTAGGACCGTAGAGGGGAGGGAGACCCAGTACTTC.

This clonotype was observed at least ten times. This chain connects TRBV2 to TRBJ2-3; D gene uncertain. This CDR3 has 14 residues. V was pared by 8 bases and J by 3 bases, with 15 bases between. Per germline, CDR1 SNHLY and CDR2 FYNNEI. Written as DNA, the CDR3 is TGTGCCAGCCGCCTTCGGACCGGAACAGATACGCAGTATTTT. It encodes CASRLRTGTDTQYF.

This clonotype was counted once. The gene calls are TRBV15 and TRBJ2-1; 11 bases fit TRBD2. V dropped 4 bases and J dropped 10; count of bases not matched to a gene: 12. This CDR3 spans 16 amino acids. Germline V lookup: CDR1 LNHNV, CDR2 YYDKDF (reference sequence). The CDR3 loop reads CATSNPSGGPGGEQFF. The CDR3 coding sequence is TGTGCCACCAGCAACCCTAGCGGGGGGCCCGGTGGAGAGCAGTTCTTC.

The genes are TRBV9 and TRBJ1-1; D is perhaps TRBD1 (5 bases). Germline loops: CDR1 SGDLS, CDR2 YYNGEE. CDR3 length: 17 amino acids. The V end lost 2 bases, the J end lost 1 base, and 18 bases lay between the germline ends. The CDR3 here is CASSVRDGWTGNTEAFF. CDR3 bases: TGTGCCAGCAGCGTCCGGGACGGGTGGACTGGGAACACTGAAGCTTTCTTT.

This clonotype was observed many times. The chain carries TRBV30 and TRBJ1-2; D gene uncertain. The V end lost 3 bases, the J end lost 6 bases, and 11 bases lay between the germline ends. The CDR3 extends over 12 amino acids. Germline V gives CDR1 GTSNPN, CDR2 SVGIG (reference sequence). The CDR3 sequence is CAWSVGIDGYTF. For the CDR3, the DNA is TGTGCCTGGAGCGTGGGGATAGATGGCTACACCTTC.

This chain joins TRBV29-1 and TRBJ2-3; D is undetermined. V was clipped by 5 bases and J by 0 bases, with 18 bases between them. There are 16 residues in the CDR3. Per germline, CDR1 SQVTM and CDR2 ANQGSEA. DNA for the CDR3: TGCAGCGTTTTTAGGCCTGTCCCTTCTAGCACAGATACGCAGTATTTT. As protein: CSVFRPVPSSTDTQYF.

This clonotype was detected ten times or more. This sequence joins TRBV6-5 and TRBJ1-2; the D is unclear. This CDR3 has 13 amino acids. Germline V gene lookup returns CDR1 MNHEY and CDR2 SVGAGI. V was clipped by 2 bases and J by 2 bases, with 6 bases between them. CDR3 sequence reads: CASSYGNNYGYTF. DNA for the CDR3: TGTGCCAGCAGTTACGGAAACAACTATGGCTACACCTTC.

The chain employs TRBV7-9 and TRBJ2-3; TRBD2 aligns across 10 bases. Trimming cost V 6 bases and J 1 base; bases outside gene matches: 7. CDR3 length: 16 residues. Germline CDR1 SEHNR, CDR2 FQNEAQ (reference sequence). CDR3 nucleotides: TGTGCCAGCAGTCCCACAACTAGCGGGGGCACAGATACGCAGTATTTT. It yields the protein CASSPTTSGGTDTQYF. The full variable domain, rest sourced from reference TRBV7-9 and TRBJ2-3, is DTGVSQNPRHKITKRGQNVTFRCDPISEHNRLYWYRQTLGQGPEFLTYFQNEAQLEKSRLLSDRFSAERPKGSFSTLEIQRTEQGDSAMYLCASSPTTSGGTDTQYFGPGTRLTVL.

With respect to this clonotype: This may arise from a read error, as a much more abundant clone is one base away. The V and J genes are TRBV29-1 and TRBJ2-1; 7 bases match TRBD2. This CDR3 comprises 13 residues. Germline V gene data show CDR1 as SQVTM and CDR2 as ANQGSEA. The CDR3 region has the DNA TGCAGCGCGTTCCTGGGCGGGAGCAATGCGCAGTTCTTC. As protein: CSAFLGGSNAQFF.

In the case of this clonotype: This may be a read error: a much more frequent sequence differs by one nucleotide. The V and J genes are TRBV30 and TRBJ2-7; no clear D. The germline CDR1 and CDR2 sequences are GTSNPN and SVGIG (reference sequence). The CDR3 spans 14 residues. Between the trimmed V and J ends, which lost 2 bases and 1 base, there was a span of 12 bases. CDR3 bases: TGTGCCTGGAGTTTATGGGCCGGTTCCTACGAGCAGTACTTC. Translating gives CAWSLWAGSYEQYF.

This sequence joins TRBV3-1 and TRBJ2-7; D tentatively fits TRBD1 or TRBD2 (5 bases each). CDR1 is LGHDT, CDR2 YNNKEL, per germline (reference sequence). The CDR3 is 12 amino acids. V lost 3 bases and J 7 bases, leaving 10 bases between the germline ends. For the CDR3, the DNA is TGTGCCAGCAGCCATCGTGGGGGAGAGCAGTACTTC. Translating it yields CASSHRGGEQYF.